This T cell receptor (beta chain) came from a study of shared clonotypes between healthy human individuals. The wider study: Each donor's CD8 memory used one plate, CD8 naive two, each CD4 subset three.

Using immunoSEQ multiplex PCR, the repertoire was profiled, and TCRdb retains in-frame clones only, with some absent. The table shows 2 million to 2.5 million clones, with 95% occurring only once. The CDR3 is made up of 19 amino acids. This chain connects TRBV21-1 to TRBJ2-7; the table's D call TRBD2 went unverified against the DNA. TRBV21-1 constitutes a pseudogene. Sequenced material: naive CD4+ T cells sorted from blood. Documented subset: CD45RA+ positively selected. The receptor was isolated from a man younger than 30 in good health. CDR3 sequence reads: CASSKGSAAHLKCGNEQYF. CDR3 nucleotides: TGTGCCAGCAGCAAAGGAAGCGCTGCCCACCTCAAGTGTGGTAACGAGCAGTACTTC.